The 11 T cell receptor beta chains below were found in one sample sequenced in a study of B cell selection in AIRE deficiency. The regulatory T cell sort gate was CD4+CD25hiCD127low/negative. Only in-frame clones appear in the TCRdb table, and some are missing; sequencing was by immunoSEQ multiplex PCR. Altogether 12,000 to 15,000 clones are present, 85% to 95% being singletons, with the ten largest covering around 1%. The sample consisted of Tregs sorted from PBMCs. Source of these receptors: a human donor with AIRE deficiency.

The V call is TRBV10-2, the J call TRBJ2-5; TRBD2 agrees at 9 bases. This CDR3 comprises 15 residues. Trimming at V came to 5 bases and at J to 3 bases, leaving 7 bases not matched to a gene. CDR1 is WSHSY, CDR2 SAAADI, per germline. In DNA form, the CDR3 reads TGCGCCAGCAGTTACGGATTAGCGGGAGAAGAGACCCAGTACTTC. This translates into CASSYGLAGEETQYF.

This chain uses TRBV27 with TRBJ2-7, with 8 positions matching TRBD2. The junction had 8 bases not matched to a gene; V was cut back by 4 bases and J by 3 bases. This CDR3 spans 15 amino acids. In germline, CDR1 is MNHEY, CDR2 SMNVEV (reference sequence). The chain's CDR3 is CASSWNGRAGYEQYF. The DNA for the CDR3 is TGTGCCAGCAGTTGGAACGGGAGGGCCGGCTACGAGCAGTACTTC.

The chain employs TRBV2 and TRBJ1-6; D gene unclear. This CDR3 has 14 amino acids. The V and J ends lost 5 bases and 7 bases respectively, with 12 bases between them. The germline CDR1 and CDR2 sequences are SNHLY and FYNNEI. CDR3 nucleotide sequence: TGTGCCAGCAGTCACCGTGGAGAGAATTCACCCCTCCACTTT. This translates into CASSHRGENSPLHF.

The CDR3 DNA is TGTGCCAGCAGCCACAATTGGTGGGGACCGAACACTGAAGCTTTCTTT. Translating gives CASSHNWWGPNTEAFF. The chain has TRBV14 and TRBJ1-1; tentative D call: TRBD1 (5 bases). V lost 3 bases, J lost 1 base, and 15 bases lay in between. Germline CDR1 is SGHDN and CDR2 is FVKESK. The length of the CDR3 is 16 residues.

The chain recombines TRBV28 with TRBJ1-2, with no clear D. Germline V gene sequence: CDR1 MDHEN, CDR2 SYDVKM. This CDR3 has 15 amino acids. The ends were cut back, 5 bases at V and 5 bases at J, with 18 bases in the middle. The CDR3 sequence: CASSATPWPLYGYTF. CDR3 in DNA: TGTGCCAGCAGTGCGACACCATGGCCCCTTTATGGCTACACCTTC.

The V gene is TRBV18, the J gene TRBJ1-2; weak D call: TRBD1 (5 bases). Germline V lookup: CDR1 KGHSH, CDR2 LQKENI. The CDR3 spans 13 residues. The ends were cut back, 3 bases at V and 4 bases at J, with 9 bases in the middle. The CDR3 DNA reads as TGTGCCAGCTCACCTGGGGCAGCCTATGGCTACACCTTC. Its translation is CASSPGAAYGYTF.

Only one count was recorded for this clone. Different DNA sequences within this sample yield the same CDR3. The V and J genes are TRBV20-1 and TRBJ1-5; D not certain. CDR1 and CDR2 from the germline V gene are DFQATT and SNEGSKA (reference sequence). The CDR3 length is 11 residues. V lost 1 base to trimming and J lost 2 bases, with 0 bases between them. CDR3 sequence: CSARGNQPQHF. Here the CDR3 DNA reads TGCAGTGCTAGAGGCAATCAGCCCCAGCATTTT.

In its sample, this clone was seen once. V gene TRBV7-2 combines with J gene TRBJ2-1; either TRBD1 or TRBD2 may fit D (5 bases each). The CDR3 has 13 residues. The V end was cut by 2 bases, the J end by 5 bases, with 7 bases between. Germline V gene data show CDR1 as SGHTA and CDR2 as FQGNSA. The CDR3 nucleotides are TGTGCCAGCAGCTTACGAGGGGACAATGAGCAGTTCTTC. It is translated as CASSLRGDNEQFF.

The gene calls are TRBV6-6 and TRBJ2-7; D perhaps matches TRBD2 (5 bases). Germline V CDR1 and CDR2: MNHNY, SVGAGI (reference sequence). The length of the CDR3 is 14 residues. Trimming took off 2 bases at V and 2 bases at J, with 10 bases between the two ends. The CDR3 spells CASSYTGLPYEQYF. CDR3 bases: TGTGCCAGCAGTTACACGGGGTTACCCTACGAGCAGTACTTC.

This chain connects TRBV6-6 to TRBJ1-5; D not resolved. V dropped 2 bases and J dropped 7 bases, with 12 bases sitting between them. CDR1 and CDR2 (germline): MNHNY, SVGAGI (reference sequence). The CDR3 covers 14 residues. The CDR3 DNA follows: TGTGCCAGCAGTTACCTCCAGGCTGGCCAGCCCCAGCATTTT. Translating gives CASSYLQAGQPQHF.

The genes are TRBV2 and TRBJ2-1, with D perhaps matching TRBD2 (6 bases). V lost 8 bases and J lost 10, with 21 bases in between. CDR1 is SNHLY and CDR2 is FYNNEI in the germline V gene. The CDR3 sequence is 14 residues long. The CDR3 region is CASQGLQGAGEQFF. The DNA for the CDR3 is TGTGCCAGCCAGGGACTCCAAGGGGCGGGGGAGCAGTTCTTC.